The rows below give T cell receptor beta chains drawn from one sample of a study of T cell responses to AZD1222 COVID-19 vaccine. Sequencing used immunoSEQ multiplex PCR; TCRdb keeps in-frame clones, though not all of them. The sample includes roughly 150,000 clones, around nine tenths of them seen just once. The input for sequencing was peripheral blood, taken 28 days after the second AZD1222 dose. The receptors originated from an adult who received the AZD1222 COVID-19 vaccine. The CDR3 runs from the conserved cysteine through the conserved F or W. The D gene is left open where the match is weak. Size is stated for part of the rows, as once, few or many counts, or as a class when the clone is expanded.

TRBV6-2/TRBV6-3	.	TRBJ2-3	TRBD1	TGTGCCAGCAGTTACGAAACAGGGGCAAGCACAGATACGCAGTATTTT	CASSYETGASTDTQYF
TRBV6-2/TRBV6-3	once	TRBJ2-3	.	TGTGCCAGCAGTTATGCGGTAGGGACTCTCGATACGCAGTATTTT	CASSYAVGTLDTQYF
TRBV5-6	.	TRBJ2-1	.	TGTGCCAGCAGCTTAATCAGGGGTAATGAGCAGTTCTTC	CASSLIRGNEQFF
TRBV7-2	.	TRBJ2-7	TRBD2	TGTGCCAGCAGCTTTAGCGGGGCCCCCTACGAGCAGTACTTC	CASSFSGAPYEQYF
TRBV4-2	.	TRBJ2-3	TRBD2	TGTGCCAGCAGCCAAGGGCCCCTGGGGCGGGGGGAGGATACGCAGTATTTT	CASSQGPLGRGEDTQYF
TRBV29-1	.	TRBJ2-3	TRBD1	TGCAGCGTTGAAGGACTGACCCCAGGGGGAGATACGCAGTATTTT	CSVEGLTPGGDTQYF
TRBV19	.	TRBJ1-5	.	TGTGCCAGTAGTATAGATCCCCCTCGGAGCAATCAGCCCCAGCATTTT	CASSIDPPRSNQPQHF
TRBV12-5	.	TRBJ1-2	.	TGTGCTAGTGGTTTGGTACATGACACCGCTAACTATGGCTACACCTTC	CASGLVHDTANYGYTF
TRBV7-2	.	TRBJ2-3	.	TGTGCCAGCAGCTTAGCGGATCTAGAATCCGATACGCAGTATTTT	CASSLADLESDTQYF
TRBV27	.	TRBJ2-5	.	TGTGCCAGCAGTTTGAAGGGGGGCGGGGCCCAGTACTTC	CASSLKGGGAQYF
TRBV30	.	TRBJ1-1	.	TGTGCCTGGGATAACAGGCAGCCGGGCACTGAAGCTTTCTTT	CAWDNRQPGTEAFF
TRBV7-2	.	TRBJ2-7	.	TGTGCCAGCAACTCGGGTGGGGACGTATACTACGAGCAGTACTTC	CASNSGGDVYYEQYF
TRBV12-3/TRBV12-4	.	TRBJ1-3	.	TGTGCCAGCAGTTTGAAGGGTTTAAACACCATATATTTT	CASSLKGLNTIYF
TRBV20-1	few	TRBJ1-1	.	TGCAGTGCTAGGTTCGGTGGTGGAGCTTTCTTT	CSARFGGGAFF
TRBV28	.	TRBJ1-5	.	TGTGCCAGCAGTCCCACAGGCCTCAGCAATCAGCCCCAGCATTTT	CASSPTGLSNQPQHF
TRBV6-2/TRBV6-3	.	TRBJ2-5	.	TGTGCCAGCAGTCCCCGGTCCCTCTATAGCCAGTACTTC	CASSPRSLYSQYF
TRBV6-5	.	TRBJ1-2	.	TGTGCCAGCAGTTACGGGATCTATGGCTACACCTTC	CASSYGIYGYTF
TRBV7-9	.	TRBJ1-1	.	TGTGCCAGCAGCCCCCAGGAGACTGAAGCTTTCTTT	CASSPQETEAFF
TRBV2	.	TRBJ1-6	TRBD1	TGTGCCAGCAGTGTAGAGAGTTACAGGGGCACCTATAATTCACCCCTCCACTTT	CASSVESYRGTYNSPLHF
TRBV24-1	.	TRBJ2-7	TRBD1	TGTGCCACCAGCCGGGGGCAGGGGGCTGACGAGCAGTACTTC	CATSRGQGADEQYF
TRBV2	.	TRBJ2-5	TRBD2	TGTGCCAGCAGTGACGAGCTAGCGGGAGGGCCGGAGACCCAGTACTTC	CASSDELAGGPETQYF
TRBV2	.	TRBJ1-2	.	TGTGCCAGCAGGGCAGCCTCGCAATATGGCTACACCTTC	CASRAASQYGYTF
TRBV7-9	.	TRBJ1-4	.	TGTGCCAGCGTACAGGGAAACGAAAAACTGTTTTTT	CASVQGNEKLFF
TRBV5-1	.	TRBJ1-1	.	TGCGCCAGCAGCAAGGAAACAGAAGCTTTCTTT	CASSKETEAFF
TRBV28	.	TRBJ2-7	.	TGTGCCAGCAGTCTCGCGCAGTACGAGCAGTACTTC	CASSLAQYEQYF
TRBV24-1	.	TRBJ2-5	TRBD2	TGTGCCACCAGTGATCCCCGGGTAGCGGGCGAGACCCAGTACTTC	CATSDPRVAGETQYF
TRBV29-1	.	TRBJ1-1	.	TGCAGCGTGGCAGACACTGAAGCTTTCTTT	CSVADTEAFF
TRBV2	few	TRBJ1-5	.	TGTGCCAGCAGTGAAGAAGTTCAGCCCCAGCATTTT	CASSEEVQPQHF
TRBV29-1	.	TRBJ1-2	TRBD1	TGCAGCGCCGGGACAGCAGACTTCTATGGCTACACCTTC	CSAGTADFYGYTF
TRBV5-1	.	TRBJ1-2	TRBD1	TGCGCCAGCAGCTTTAATCCCGGGACAGGAATTAGCGATGGCTACACCTTC	CASSFNPGTGISDGYTF
TRBV3-1/TRBV3-2	.	TRBJ2-3	.	TGTGCCAGCAGCCAAGGACACTCCACAGATACGCAGTATTTT	CASSQGHSTDTQYF
TRBV11-3	.	TRBJ1-1	TRBD1	TGTGCCAGCAGCTTAGAGGACAGGGTAGGAACTGAAGCTTTCTTT	CASSLEDRVGTEAFF
TRBV12-5	once	TRBJ2-2	.	TGTGCTAGCGCTCCAACAGGGAACACCGGGGAGCTGTTTTTT	CASAPTGNTGELFF
TRBV5-1	.	TRBJ2-1	TRBD2	TGCGCCAGCAGAGGTACAGCGGGGTATGAGCAGTTCTTC	CASRGTAGYEQFF
TRBV19	.	TRBJ1-2	.	TGTGCCACCAGTGGCGGAAACTATGGCTACACCTTC	CATSGGNYGYTF
TRBV7-8	.	TRBJ1-6	.	TGTGCCAGCAGCTTCATACGGGATAATTCACCCCTCCACTTT	CASSFIRDNSPLHF
TRBV18	.	TRBJ1-2	.	TGTGCCAGCTCCTCACTCAATCCGTCCGTCGGGTTGTCCACCTTC	CASSSLNPSVGLSTF
TRBV30	once	TRBJ2-5	TRBD2	TGTGCCTGGAGTTCGGGGGGTTTGGAGACCCAGTACTTC	CAWSSGGLETQYF
TRBV5-1	.	TRBJ1-1	.	TGCGCCAGCAGCTTTGACAGGATTTTCACTGAAGCTTTCTTT	CASSFDRIFTEAFF
TRBV11-2	.	TRBJ2-1	TRBD1	TGTGCCAGCACCCGACAGGGGGAAAATGAGCAGTTCTTC	CASTRQGENEQFF
TRBV14	.	TRBJ2-2	TRBD2	TGTGCCAGCAGCCCCGGGACTAGCGGGAGTACGAACACCGGGGAGCTGTTTTTT	CASSPGTSGSTNTGELFF
TRBV12-3/TRBV12-4	.	TRBJ2-1	.	TGTGCCAGCAGTTTACGGCTCCATGAGCAGTTCTTC	CASSLRLHEQFF
TRBV19	.	TRBJ1-2	.	TGTGCCAGTAGTATAGCAGATCGGGGTCAACCTAAAGGCTACACCTTC	CASSIADRGQPKGYTF
TRBV5-5	.	TRBJ2-1	.	TGTGCCAGCAGCTTGGCCAACAGGCGGCATGAGCAGTTCTTC	CASSLANRRHEQFF
TRBV19	.	TRBJ1-2	TRBD1	TGTGCCAGTACCCAGCTAGGAAGGGGGCGGCCGTATGGCTACACCTTC	CASTQLGRGRPYGYTF
TRBV5-4	.	TRBJ1-2	TRBD1	TGTGCCAGCAGCTTGGAGGGGACAGGGAGGTACGGCTACACCTTC	CASSLEGTGRYGYTF
TRBV7-3	.	TRBJ2-3	.	TGTGCCAGCAGCGCCCACCGTGTAGTCCCCACAGATACGCAGTATTTT	CASSAHRVVPTDTQYF
TRBV6-2/TRBV6-3	.	TRBJ2-1	.	TGTGCCAGCAGTATGACTTACTACAATGAGCAGTTCTTC	CASSMTYYNEQFF
TRBV27	.	TRBJ1-2	TRBD1	TGTGCCAGCAGTTACCAGGACAGGAGGGGTGGCTACACCTTC	CASSYQDRRGGYTF
TRBV10-3	.	TRBJ1-2	.	TGTGCCATCAGTGAGGGTATGAGACAGACCCTCTATGGCTACACCTTC	CAISEGMRQTLYGYTF
TRBV29-1	.	TRBJ2-3	TRBD2	TGCAGCGTTCCTCTAGCGGGAGCGACAGATACGCAGTATTTT	CSVPLAGATDTQYF